This T cell receptor (beta chain) emerged from a study of cytotoxic CD8 clonotypes in ibrutinib-treated CLL. Study context: Patients: 11 to 12 relapsed/refractory, roughly 15 treatment-naive, around 17 IGHV unmutated. Response sampling took place at median approximately eleven months of treatment, range 6 to 36.

This clone showed up just a few times. Its antigen is unknown. As input for TCR beta libraries, about 1.9 micrograms of genomic DNA came from cryopreserved PBMCs. Deletions cut 3 bases from V and 4 bases from J, with 9 bases between. The CDR3 covers 12 residues. Germline V gene data show CDR1 as SQVTM and CDR2 as ANQGSEA. Sequenced by immunoSEQ multiplex PCR; TCRdb stores in-frame clones only, minus some. The table lists around 53,000 clones, 50% to 65% of them singletons. General observations from the study: Baseline-level clonality went beyond age-matched healthy donors and moved in step with circulating CD8+ T-cell counts.

This specimen consisted of PBMCs, obtained at disease progression, from a patient treated with ibrutinib. J is TRBJ1-1 and V is TRBV29-1; no clear D. The TCR sequence derives from a human donor with chronic lymphocytic leukemia. CDR3 sequence: CSVDFWATEAFF. CDR3 nucleotides: TGCAGCGTTGATTTTTGGGCCACTGAAGCTTTCTTT.